This is a list of T cell receptor beta chains from one sample in a study of cytomegalovirus exposure and HLA in healthy donors. The method was immunoSEQ multiplex PCR; TCRdb's version includes in-frame clones alone and lacks a portion of them. In the table there are roughly 200,000 clones, about 80% of which are singletons. The sample taken for sequencing was PBMCs. These receptors were obtained from a boy between 10 and 17 years old in good health and CMV-seronegative. Both conserved end residues are part of each CDR3. A D gene is named only where the DNA matches it firmly. Size is omitted from some rows. Given values are once, few, many or a class for expanded clones.

J: TRBJ2-2
D: TRBD1
size: .
V: TRBV5-6
CDR3: CASSSSAGGWELFF
DNA: TGTGCCAGCAGCTCAAGCGCAGGGGGCTGGGAGCTGTTTTTT

J: TRBJ1-2
D: .
size: .
V: TRBV2
CDR3: CASSAGAGYGYTF
DNA: TGTGCCAGCAGTGCAGGGGCGGGCTATGGCTACACCTTC

J: TRBJ1-2
D: TRBD1
size: .
V: TRBV9
CDR3: CASSVGFTGGQDGYTF
DNA: TGTGCCAGCAGCGTAGGGTTTACAGGGGGGCAGGATGGCTACACCTTC

J: TRBJ2-7
D: .
size: few
V: TRBV29-1
CDR3: CSVGGAYEQYF
DNA: TGCAGCGTTGGCGGAGCCTACGAGCAGTACTTC

J: TRBJ2-2
D: TRBD2
size: .
V: TRBV4-2
CDR3: CASSPVGGGFTGELFF
DNA: TGTGCCAGCAGCCCTGTCGGCGGGGGTTTCACCGGGGAGCTGTTTTTT

J: TRBJ1-2
D: .
size: .
V: TRBV7-2
CDR3: CASSFFLYGYTF
DNA: TGTGCCAGCAGCTTCTTTCTGTATGGCTACACCTTC

J: TRBJ1-1
D: .
size: few
V: TRBV7-2
CDR3: CVAGDSITEAFF
DNA: TGTGTTGCCGGGGATAGTATCACTGAAGCTTTCTTT

J: TRBJ2-1
D: TRBD1
size: .
V: TRBV5-1
CDR3: CASSLGTGVYNEQFF
DNA: TGCGCCAGCAGCTTGGGGACAGGGGTCTACAATGAGCAGTTCTTC

J: TRBJ2-7
D: .
size: .
V: TRBV7-9
CDR3: CSSSLVSGRNEQYF
DNA: TGTTCCAGCAGCTTAGTGTCAGGGCGGAACGAGCAGTACTTC

J: TRBJ1-2
D: TRBD1
size: .
V: TRBV9
CDR3: CASSVGGTENNYGYTF
DNA: TGTGCCAGCAGCGTAGGGGGGACAGAAAATAACTATGGCTACACCTTC

J: TRBJ1-1
D: .
size: .
V: TRBV20-1
CDR3: CSARSNTEAFF
DNA: TGCAGTGCCAGGTCGAACACTGAAGCTTTCTTT

J: TRBJ1-6
D: TRBD1
size: .
V: TRBV30
CDR3: CAWSVRQGDSPLHF
DNA: TGTGCCTGGAGTGTCAGACAGGGGGATTCACCCCTCCACTTT

J: TRBJ2-3
D: .
size: .
V: TRBV5-5
CDR3: CASSLGALNFADTQYF
DNA: TGTGCCAGCAGCTTGGGGGCCCTAAATTTCGCAGATACGCAGTATTTT

J: TRBJ2-2
D: TRBD2
size: .
V: TRBV6-1
CDR3: CASNVISGTGGELFF
DNA: TGTGCCAGCAATGTGATAAGCGGGACCGGCGGGGAGCTGTTTTTT

J: TRBJ1-1
D: .
size: .
V: TRBV4-2
CDR3: CASSQGGLTGEAFF
DNA: TGTGCCAGCAGCCAAGGGGGGTTAACAGGGGAAGCTTTCTTT

J: TRBJ2-7
D: .
size: .
V: TRBV6-5
CDR3: CASRRQDEQYF
DNA: TGTGCCAGCAGGAGACAGGACGAGCAGTACTTC

J: TRBJ2-7
D: .
size: .
V: TRBV6-5
CDR3: CASSYSQGWEQYF
DNA: TGTGCCAGCAGTTACTCGCAGGGCTGGGAGCAGTACTTC

J: TRBJ2-2
D: TRBD1
size: .
V: TRBV5-4
CDR3: CASSSAGTGGGTGELFF
DNA: TGTGCCAGCAGCAGCGCCGGGACAGGGGGCGGAACCGGGGAGCTGTTTTTT

J: TRBJ1-2
D: .
size: .
V: TRBV9
CDR3: CASSVDRGLYGYTF
DNA: TGTGCCAGCAGCGTAGATCGGGGTCTCTATGGCTACACCTTC

J: TRBJ2-1
D: TRBD2
size: .
V: TRBV11-3
CDR3: CASSFSGTSVHNEQFF
DNA: TGTGCCAGCAGCTTCTCCGGGACTAGCGTCCACAATGAGCAGTTCTTC

J: TRBJ1-2
D: .
size: .
V: TRBV11-3
CDR3: CASSLAGMHTF
DNA: TGCGCCAGCAGCTTAGCAGGAATGCACACCTTC

J: TRBJ1-2
D: TRBD1
size: once
V: TRBV7-9
CDR3: CASSLPGQGPDYGYTF
DNA: TGTGCCAGCAGCCTACCGGGACAGGGGCCCGACTATGGCTACACCTTC

J: TRBJ2-7
D: TRBD2
size: .
V: TRBV4-1
CDR3: CASSQFLAGGYEQYF
DNA: TGCGCCAGCAGCCAATTTCTAGCGGGGGGCTACGAGCAGTACTTC

J: TRBJ1-1
D: .
size: .
V: TRBV11-2
CDR3: CASSLGPLLNTEAFF
DNA: TGTGCCAGCAGCTTGGGGCCTCTCTTGAACACTGAAGCTTTCTTT

J: TRBJ2-3
D: TRBD2
size: few
V: TRBV19
CDR3: CASSIGTSETDTQYF
DNA: TGTGCCAGTAGTATCGGAACTAGCGAGACAGATACGCAGTATTTT

J: TRBJ2-7
D: TRBD2
size: .
V: TRBV4-1
CDR3: CASSQEGLASPYEQYF
DNA: TGCGCCAGCAGCCAAGAGGGACTAGCGAGCCCCTACGAGCAGTACTTC

J: TRBJ1-2
D: TRBD1
size: once
V: TRBV30
CDR3: CAWSRTGDGYTF
DNA: TGTGCCTGGAGTAGGACAGGGGATGGCTACACCTTC

J: TRBJ2-7
D: TRBD1
size: .
V: TRBV6-1
CDR3: CASRHEGAGMGQYF
DNA: TGTGCCAGCAGACATGAGGGGGCCGGGATGGGGCAGTACTTC

J: TRBJ1-1
D: .
size: .
V: TRBV6-6
CDR3: CASNLNRGEAFF
DNA: TGTGCCAGCAATCTAAATAGGGGGGAAGCTTTCTTT

J: TRBJ1-1
D: TRBD1
size: .
V: TRBV9
CDR3: CASSVDAGGTEAFF
DNA: TGTGCCAGCAGCGTAGATGCAGGGGGGACTGAAGCTTTCTTT

J: TRBJ2-1
D: .
size: once
V: TRBV4-1
CDR3: CASSQLRKTYNEQFF
DNA: TGCGCCAGCAGCCAGCTCAGGAAAACCTACAATGAGCAGTTCTTC

J: TRBJ2-1
D: TRBD2
size: .
V: TRBV9
CDR3: CASSVTSGSSYNEQFF
DNA: TGTGCCAGCAGCGTGACTAGCGGGAGCTCCTACAATGAGCAGTTCTTC

J: TRBJ1-4
D: TRBD1
size: .
V: TRBV10-3
CDR3: CAISEFPGQLASATNEKLFF
DNA: TGTGCCATCAGTGAGTTTCCGGGACAGCTCGCATCTGCAACTAATGAAAAACTGTTTTTT

J: TRBJ2-1
D: TRBD1
size: .
V: TRBV5-8
CDR3: CASSPDRGSYNEQFF
DNA: TGTGCCAGCAGCCCAGACAGGGGGTCCTACAATGAGCAGTTCTTC

J: TRBJ2-7
D: TRBD1
size: .
V: TRBV6-5
CDR3: CASSPTGTGSSEQYF
DNA: TGTGCCAGCAGTCCCACGGGGACAGGGTCCTCCGAGCAGTACTTC

J: TRBJ2-1
D: .
size: .
V: TRBV2
CDR3: CASSDEAGPGNEQFF
DNA: TGTGCCAGCAGTGATGAGGCAGGCCCAGGGAATGAGCAGTTCTTC

J: TRBJ1-2
D: .
size: few
V: TRBV7-2
CDR3: CASSPRGQGYGYTF
DNA: TGTGCCAGCAGCCCGCGGGGGCAGGGCTATGGCTACACCTTC

J: TRBJ1-1
D: .
size: .
V: TRBV7-2
CDR3: CASSLEWTETNTEAFF
DNA: TGTGCCAGCAGCTTAGAATGGACAGAAACGAACACTGAAGCTTTCTTT

J: TRBJ1-1
D: TRBD1
size: .
V: TRBV19
CDR3: CASSIRQGWGTEAFF
DNA: TGTGCCAGTAGTATCCGACAGGGGTGGGGGACTGAAGCTTTCTTT

J: TRBJ1-1
D: TRBD1
size: .
V: TRBV10-1
CDR3: CASSHGDREAFF
DNA: TGCGCCAGCAGCCACGGGGACAGGGAAGCTTTCTTT

J: TRBJ1-2
D: .
size: .
V: TRBV9
CDR3: CASSVGRGSYGYTF
DNA: TGTGCCAGCAGCGTAGGAAGGGGGAGTTATGGCTACACCTTC

J: TRBJ1-2
D: TRBD1
size: .
V: TRBV27
CDR3: CASSYDRGYGYTF
DNA: TGTGCCAGCAGTTACGACAGGGGGTATGGCTACACCTTC

J: TRBJ1-2
D: .
size: few
V: TRBV5-1
CDR3: CASSPQTGYGYTF
DNA: TGCGCCAGCAGCCCACAGACAGGCTATGGCTACACCTTC

J: TRBJ1-2
D: .
size: .
V: TRBV4-1
CDR3: CASSQDPGMKNGYTF
DNA: TGCGCCAGCAGCCAAGACCCAGGGATGAAGAATGGCTACACCTTC

J: TRBJ1-2
D: .
size: .
V: TRBV12-5
CDR3: CASGLSTVGNGYTF
DNA: TGTGCTAGTGGTTTGTCGACAGTTGGCAATGGCTACACCTTC

J: TRBJ1-4
D: .
size: few
V: TRBV6-5
CDR3: CASSYFGGGEKLFF
DNA: TGTGCCAGCAGTTACTTCGGGGGAGGGGAAAAACTGTTTTTT

J: TRBJ2-7
D: TRBD1
size: .
V: TRBV6-1
CDR3: CASSEAGTGSDEQYF
DNA: TGTGCCAGCAGTGAAGCCGGGACAGGGTCGGACGAGCAGTACTTC

J: TRBJ2-6
D: .
size: .
V: TRBV28
CDR3: CASSPPGSGANVLTF
DNA: TGTGCCAGCAGTCCACCCGGCTCTGGGGCCAACGTCCTGACTTTC

J: TRBJ2-5
D: .
size: .
V: TRBV18
CDR3: CASSPPSQGETQYF
DNA: TGTGCCAGCTCACCACCAAGTCAGGGGGAGACCCAGTACTTC

J: TRBJ1-5
D: TRBD1
size: .
V: TRBV7-9
CDR3: CASSSYTGGAYSNQPQHF
DNA: TGTGCCAGCAGCTCGTACACAGGGGGGGCTTATAGCAATCAGCCCCAGCATTTT